This TCR beta chain derives from a study of CD8+ T cells in alopecia areata. Whole-study context: Administration of oral tofacitinib to treated patients was at 5 to 10 mg twice daily. Disease severity was quantified as SALT score of affected scalp area.

Concerning this clone: Its antigen is unidentified.

Findings and limits, study-wide: Sequenced scalp T cells also include alphabeta T cells resident in normal skin.

Germline trimming cut 5 bases from V and 3 bases from J; bases unmatched to any gene: 10. This CDR3 region has 16 residues. CDR1 SGHVS and CDR2 FQNEAQ come from the germline V gene. Indicated treatment: oral pan-JAK inhibitor, 5-10 mg twice daily. Following extraction, RNA underwent reverse transcription to cDNA, which served as the sequencing template. Repertoires were generated with immunoSEQ multiplex PCR, while TCRdb's copy carries only in-frame clones and drops some. The top ten hold approximately 1.2% of the sample, which has about 200,000 clones, under 80% seen once. Sequenced here: CD4+ T cells sorted from blood, sampled between weeks 49 and 50, from a patient treated with tofacitinib. The receptor was derived from a human donor with alopecia areata. The chain employs TRBV7-8 and TRBJ2-1; 7 bases agree with TRBD1. In nucleotides, the CDR3 is TGTGCCAGCAGCGTGCTTAAGGGGGCCTTCTACAATGAGCAGTTCTTC. It encodes CASSVLKGAFYNEQFF.